The T cell receptor (beta chain) under discussion was sequenced for a study of breast tumors, draining lymph nodes, adjacent tissues listed by TCRdb under 2016. With regard to the full study: TCR beta repertoires were compared across tumor, adjacent nontumor tissue and axillary lymph nodes obtained from breast cancer patients. In human breast cancer, the study set out to evaluate how tumor, surrounding tissue and draining lymph node repertoires relate to one another and whether T cells may move between these sites. What the research found in general, with its limitations: T-cell repertoire diversity in tumors was found to be lower than in lymph nodes but higher than in nontumor tissue, and preferential V and J gene usage was observed. The data were considered consistent with most tumor T cells being derived from the lymph node and subsequently expanding within tumor tissue. The conclusion that tumor T cells originate in lymph nodes was framed as consistent with a hypothesis rather than directly demonstrated. In luminal-like breast cancer, tumor and nontumor tissue repertoires resembled each other significantly more than in basal-like breast cancer.

In the germline V gene, CDR1 corresponds to SGHTA and CDR2 to FQGTGA. Unmatched junction bases come to 7, with V trimmed by 0 bases and J by 2 bases. The CDR3 measures 16 amino acids from cysteine to phenylalanine. Solely the CDR3 DNA is kept, with 48 bases framed from the first base. Instrument used: Illumina HiSeq 2000. Multiplex PCR amplification was used to generate the TCR beta chain libraries. The amplified TCR beta chain products were analyzed by high-throughput sequencing. TCRdb's own reprocessing of the public reads used fastp at Q25 and MiXCR and kept productive beta chains. Records with the same CDR3 protein are collapsed into one entry carrying the most frequent genes and DNA. The sample records roughly 100,000 distinct CDR3 sequences, more than 30% of which are singletons. The ten largest clones take up 4.5% to 7% of the sample. The lymph node samples were taken from the axillary draining lymph nodes of breast cancer patients.

As regards this clonotype: The antigen this receptor binds is unknown. No quality values exist for individual bases; no much larger clone is one base distant.

This sequence uses TRBV7-3 and TRBJ2-7; 7 bases in the middle match TRBD2. The specimen was axillary lymph node tissue. This clonotype was sampled from a female donor with breast cancer. Some clones in this sample may be carry-over from other donors' samples. The nucleotides are TGTGCCAGCAGCTTAACAGCTCGCGGGGGAGCCTACGAGCAGTACTTC. Translated, this is CASSLTARGGAYEQYF.